The TCR beta chain described here comes from a study of T cells in Graves' hyperthyroidism and ophthalmopathy. Researchers took RNA transcripts and amplified the TCR beta CDR3 regions from them. During a first-round RT-PCR of the TCR CDR3, the HTBI primer set was used. TCRdb processed the multiplex PCR reads anew with MiXCR; each CDR3 protein has one entry. Counted here are 750,000 to 900,000 distinct CDR3 sequences, roughly 40% occurring once; the ten biggest clones make up over 8%. The germline CDR1 and CDR2 sequences are SEHNR and FQNEAQ (reference sequence). This CDR3 has 13 amino acids. Study results and caveats: Clonotypes that were expanded in thyroid above 0.001 mostly appeared in blood too.

Notes on this clonotype: Its cognate antigen is unknown. One end of the junction is discordant with germline, which a read error may explain.

This TCR was sampled from a man younger than 30 with Graves' hyperthyroidism. The sample taken for sequencing was blood. This chain joins TRBV7-9 and TRBJ2-5; D remains unclear. CDR3 region: CANSLSLQETQYF. CDR3 in DNA: TGTGCCAACAGCTTATCCTTGCAAGAGACCCAGTACTTC.